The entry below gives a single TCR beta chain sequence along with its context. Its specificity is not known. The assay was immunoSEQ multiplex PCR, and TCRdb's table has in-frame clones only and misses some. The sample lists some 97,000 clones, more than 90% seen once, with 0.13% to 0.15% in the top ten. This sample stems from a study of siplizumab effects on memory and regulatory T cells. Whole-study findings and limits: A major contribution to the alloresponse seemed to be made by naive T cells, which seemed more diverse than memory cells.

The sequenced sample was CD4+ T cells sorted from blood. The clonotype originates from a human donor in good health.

The CDR3 region is CASSLAGQLNTEAFF. The CDR3 nucleotides read TGTGCCAGCAGCTTAGCGGGACAGTTGAACACTGAAGCTTTCTTT. This chain uses TRBV7-2 with TRBJ1-1; TRBD1 aligns across 7 bases. There are 15 residues in the CDR3. CDR1 and CDR2 (germline): SGHTA, FQGNSA. Trimming removed 0 bases from V and 0 bases from J; junction bases left unmatched: 1.